The next 25 T cell receptor beta chains were all read from a single sample in a study of cytomegalovirus exposure and HLA in healthy donors. PCR employed 60 Vbeta and 13 Jbeta primers. Data came from immunoSEQ multiplex PCR; TCRdb stores just in-frame clones and leaves some out. The table has 210,000 or so clones, under 80% seen once. What was sequenced was PBMCs. The source of these receptors is a girl aged 2 to 10 in good health and CMV-seronegative.

V gene TRBV6-1 combines with J gene TRBJ2-3, with TRBD1 matching over 7 bases. The CDR3 has 15 residues. Trimming cost V 4 bases and J 2 bases; bases outside gene matches: 6. Germline loops: CDR1 MNHNS, CDR2 SASEGT. CDR3 protein: CASSGKGQLTDTQYF. In DNA, the CDR3 is TGTGCCAGCAGTGGTAAGGGACAGCTCACAGATACGCAGTATTTT.

The gene calls are TRBV9 and TRBJ1-6; 7 bases are shared with TRBD1. The germline gives CDR1 SGDLS, CDR2 YYNGEE. The CDR3 is made up of 16 amino acids. The V gene end was trimmed by 3 bases and the J gene end by 4 bases; junction bases not matched to a gene: 7. The CDR3 region has the DNA TGTGCCAGCAGCGCTAGACAGGGCGGTTATAATTCACCCCTCCACTTT. Translated: CASSARQGGYNSPLHF.

The CDR3: CASSLTSEHYEQYF. CDR3 bases: TGTGCCAGCAGCTTAACTAGCGAGCACTACGAGCAGTACTTC. The chain has TRBV7-9 and TRBJ2-7; 7 bases map to TRBD2. V dropped 2 bases and J dropped 3; count of bases not matched to a gene: 4. CDR3 length equals 14 residues. The V gene's germline CDR1 is SEHNR and CDR2 FQNEAQ (reference sequence).

The chain recombines TRBV4-1 with TRBJ1-4, with D perhaps TRBD1 (6 bases). CDR3 length equals 17 residues. From germline, CDR1 is MGHRA and CDR2 YSYEKL. V lost 0 bases and J lost 9, with 20 bases in between. CDR3 bases: TGCGCCAGCAGCCAAGATAGCGGCGGGGGGCCCTTGAAAAAACTGTTTTTT. Its translation: CASSQDSGGGPLKKLFF.

The rearrangement joins TRBV15 to TRBJ2-3; D is unresolved. Germline V gives CDR1 LNHNV, CDR2 YYDKDF (reference sequence). The CDR3 consists of 13 residues. V was trimmed by 0 bases and J by 6 bases, leaving 7 bases between them. CDR3 loop: CATSRDLTDTQYF. CDR3 nucleotides: TGTGCCACCAGCAGAGATTTAACTGATACGCAGTATTTT.

V usage is TRBV15 and J usage is TRBJ1-5, with TRBD1 matching 10 bases. This CDR3 contains 18 residues. V gave up 1 base and J gave up 0 bases; unmatched junction bases: 6. CDR1 and CDR2 from the germline V gene are LNHNV and YYDKDF (reference sequence). The CDR3 sequence: CATSRAAGQGNSNQPQHF. The CDR3 DNA reads as TGTGCCACCAGCAGAGCTGCGGGACAGGGGAATAGCAATCAGCCCCAGCATTTT.

This clone was counted once. The chain combines TRBV25-1 with TRBJ2-1; 8 positions agree with TRBD2. The CDR3 has 16 residues. Germline V gene lookup returns CDR1 MGHDK and CDR2 SYGVNS. After removal of 4 bases from V and 0 bases from J, the junction contained 5 bases not matched to a gene. The CDR3 region is CASSVFAGGSYNEQFF. In nucleotides, the CDR3 is TGTGCCAGCAGTGTATTCGCGGGGGGCTCCTACAATGAGCAGTTCTTC.

J is TRBJ1-2 and V is TRBV12-5, with D tentatively TRBD1 (5 bases). The germline V and J ends were trimmed by 3 bases and 7 bases, with 6 bases remaining between them. This CDR3 region has 11 residues. From germline, CDR1 is LGHNT and CDR2 FRNRAP. The CDR3 region is CASGFGGGYTF. CDR3 in DNA: TGTGCTAGTGGTTTCGGGGGTGGCTACACCTTC.

Comments on this clone: The junction departs from the called germline gene at one end, perhaps through a read error. The V call is TRBV14, the J call TRBJ1-1; no clear D. Germline V gene data show CDR1 as SGHDN and CDR2 as FVKESK. The CDR3 is 13 residues long. The CDR3 sequence is CASSLWENTEAFF. In DNA, the CDR3 is TGTGCCAGCAGCCTGTGGGAGAACACTGAAGCCTTCTTT.

J is TRBJ2-7 and V is TRBV2, with D tentatively TRBD1 (6 bases). Germline V gene sequence: CDR1 SNHLY, CDR2 FYNNEI. The CDR3 runs 14 residues. Trimming pared 6 bases from V and 0 bases from J, leaving 12 bases between. The chain's CDR3 is CASRTGHTSYEQYF. CDR3 nucleotides: TGTGCCAGCAGGACAGGACATACCTCCTACGAGCAGTACTTC.

V is TRBV5-4 and J is TRBJ1-1; 9 bases agree with TRBD1. Germline assignment: CDR1 SGHNT and CDR2 YYREEE (reference sequence). This CDR3 is built from 16 residues. V shed 4 bases, J shed 3 bases, and the junction held 10 bases outside the gene matches. The CDR3 loop reads CASSRPDRGPDTEAFF. DNA for the CDR3: TGTGCCAGCAGCCGTCCGGACAGGGGACCCGACACTGAAGCTTTCTTT.

This clone was recorded only once. The rearrangement uses TRBV11-2 and TRBJ1-1; D is perhaps TRBD1 (5 bases). The germline V and J ends were trimmed by 3 bases and 1 base, with 9 bases remaining between them. From germline, CDR1 is SGHAT and CDR2 FQNNGV. The CDR3 is 14 residues long. In DNA form, the CDR3 reads TGTGCCAGCAGCTTCCAGGGAGGGAACACTGAAGCTTTCTTT. The encoded protein is CASSFQGGNTEAFF.

The chain couples TRBV29-1 to TRBJ2-7, with TRBD1 identical over 10 bases. This CDR3 is 14 amino acids long. The V and J ends lost 6 bases and 9 bases, in that order; junction bases with no gene match: 14. Germline assignment: CDR1 SQVTM and CDR2 ANQGSEA. The CDR3 reads CSVSAGTGAGGQYF. CDR3 DNA: TGCAGCGTAAGCGCCGGGACAGGGGCAGGAGGGCAGTACTTC.

This chain links TRBV5-4 with TRBJ2-7; TRBD1 matches at 11 bases. The ends lost 3 bases at V and 7 bases at J; junction bases unmatched: 6. Germline assignment: CDR1 SGHNT and CDR2 YYREEE (reference sequence). The CDR3 spans 14 residues. CDR3 residues: CASSSGTGGVEQYF. The CDR3 bases are TGTGCCAGCAGCTCCGGGACAGGGGGAGTAGAGCAGTACTTC.

This clone was observed a single time. The junction departs from germline at one end; a sequencing error may be responsible. The genes are TRBV6-1 and TRBJ1-1; 7 nucleotides agree with TRBD1. Germline values: CDR1 MNHNS, CDR2 SASEGT. This CDR3 is 14 amino acids long. CDR3 sequence: CASSEAGRQGVAYF. In nucleotides, the CDR3 is TGTGCCAGCAGTGAAGCTGGAAGGCAGGGGGTGGCATACTTT.

This rearrangement joins TRBV2 to TRBJ1-1; D gene ambiguous. Deletions cut 7 bases from V and 2 bases from J, with 14 bases between. Germline V gene lookup returns CDR1 SNHLY and CDR2 FYNNEI. The length of the CDR3 is 14 residues. CDR3 region: CASTASASNTEAFF. In DNA form, the CDR3 reads TGTGCCAGCACCGCTAGTGCCTCAAACACTGAAGCTTTCTTT.

V and J are TRBV5-1 and TRBJ1-5; D gene uncertain. CDR3 length: 15 amino acids. Germline V CDR1 and CDR2: SGHRS, YFSETQ. The germline V and J ends were trimmed by 4 bases and 0 bases, with 11 bases remaining between them. CDR3: CASSPGGNSNQPQHF. DNA of the CDR3: TGCGCCAGCAGCCCCGGAGGAAATAGCAATCAGCCCCAGCATTTT.

The J gene is TRBJ2-4, the V gene TRBV2, with TRBD1 matching over 7 bases. Germline-derived CDR1 and CDR2 are SNHLY and FYNNEI. V dropped 6 bases and J dropped 0; count of bases not matched to a gene: 5. The CDR3 extends over 15 amino acids. The CDR3 is CASSGTVLAKNIQYF. CDR3 coding DNA: TGTGCCAGCAGCGGGACAGTATTAGCCAAAAACATTCAGTACTTC.

This rearrangement joins TRBV15 to TRBJ1-4; tentative D call: TRBD1 (5 bases). Trimming shortened V by 1 base and J by 0 bases, and 15 bases separated the two germline ends. The CDR3 extends over 18 amino acids. CDR1 LNHNV and CDR2 YYDKDF come from the germline V gene (reference sequence). CDR3: CATSRAGGLTATNEKLFF. The CDR3, as DNA: TGTGCCACCAGCAGAGCGGGGGGTTTAACCGCAACTAATGAAAAACTGTTTTTT.

This chain links TRBV18 with TRBJ2-7; 8 nucleotides agree with TRBD2. CDR3 length: 15 residues. Germline V gives CDR1 KGHSH, CDR2 LQKENI. The junction had 5 bases not matched to a gene; V was cut back by 3 bases and J by 1 base. CDR3 protein: CASSPPAGVSYEQYF. The CDR3 nucleotides are TGTGCCAGCTCACCCCCAGCGGGAGTATCCTACGAGCAGTACTTC.

This rearrangement joins TRBV6-5 to TRBJ1-2, with TRBD1 matching 7 bases. Trimming removed 5 bases from V and 4 bases from J; junction bases left unmatched: 7. Germline CDR1 and CDR2: MNHEY and SVGAGI. The CDR3 loop spans 14 amino acids. The DNA of the CDR3 is TGTGCCAGCAGTCCACAGACAGGGATCTATGGCTACACCTTC. Amino acids: CASSPQTGIYGYTF.

The chain employs TRBV30 and TRBJ1-5; D is undetermined. Germline V CDR1 and CDR2: GTSNPN, SVGIG (reference sequence). The CDR3 is 13 amino acids. V was clipped by 4 bases and J by 6 bases, with 13 bases between them. The CDR3 nucleotides are TGTGCCTGGACGGGAGTTAGGCGTCAGCCCCAGCATTTT. It specifies CAWTGVRRQPQHF.

The CDR3 coding sequence is TGCAGCGTTGAAGATCCGGTAAACAATGAGCAGTTCTTC. Its protein product is CSVEDPVNNEQFF. The V gene is TRBV29-1, the J gene TRBJ2-1; no definite D call. CDR1 and CDR2 from the germline V gene are SQVTM and ANQGSEA. V was trimmed by 0 bases and J by 5 bases, leaving 8 bases between them. The CDR3 sequence is 13 residues long.

This clone was counted once. CDR3 sequence: CASSLGLVGGADTQYF. The CDR3 region has the DNA TGCGCCAGCAGCTTGGGACTAGTCGGGGGGGCAGATACGCAGTATTTT. The chain is built from TRBV5-1 and TRBJ2-3, with 8 bases lining up with TRBD2. Germline assignment: CDR1 SGHRS and CDR2 YFSETQ. Germline trimming cut 0 bases from V and 4 bases from J; bases unmatched to any gene: 7. CDR3 size: 16 residues.

This rearrangement joins TRBV23-1 to TRBJ2-4; a possible D gene is TRBD2 (5 bases). TRBV23-1 is labeled an ORF, and its function is uncertain. The V and J ends lost 1 base and 8 bases respectively, with 18 bases between them. The CDR3 runs 16 residues. The CDR3 region is CASSQWHRGNGDIQYF. The CDR3 DNA follows: TGCGCCAGCAGTCAATGGCATCGTGGAAACGGGGACATTCAGTACTTC.